This TCR beta chain was recovered during a study of shared clonotypes between healthy human individuals. Trimming took off 0 bases at V and 3 bases at J, with 8 bases between the two ends. The germline CDR1 and CDR2 sequences are LGHNA and YSLEER. CDR3 length: 15 amino acids. Concerning this clone: Its antigen is unidentified.

The data were produced by immunoSEQ multiplex PCR, yet TCRdb's version contains in-frame clones alone and is incomplete. Here the sample spans about 2.3 million clones, more than 85% being singletons. Study-wide findings and caveats: Rarefaction analysis demonstrated incomplete sorted-subset sequencing notwithstanding large depth. Larger richness was generally estimated for naive than memory subsets.

This TCR was sampled from a man younger than 30 in good health. Some clones in this sample may be carry-over from other donors' samples. The specimen sequenced was naive CD4+ T cells from PBMCs. The subset here: CD45RA+ positively selected. The chain has TRBV4-3 and TRBJ2-2; tentatively, D is TRBD2 (6 bases). For the CDR3, the DNA is TGCGCCAGCAGCCAAGAAGGGACTTACACCGGGGAGCTGTTTTTT. This gives the protein CASSQEGTYTGELFF.